Listed below are T cell receptor beta chains from one sample, sequenced in a study of blood T cell repertoires in COVID-19. Libraries were prepared by immunoSEQ multiplex PCR; TCRdb keeps only in-frame clonotypes and omits some of them. The sample records approximately 260,000 clones, 88% being singletons. Sequenced material: peripheral blood. The receptor source for this set is a woman in her thirties or forties who had recovered from COVID-19. Both conserved end residues are part of each CDR3. Fields, in order: V gene, D gene, J gene, CDR3 DNA, CDR3 protein. A D gene is named only where the DNA matches it firmly.

V: TRBV24-1
D: TRBD1
J: TRBJ1-5
DNA: TGTGCCACCAGTGACCCGACAGGGGGACCCAATCAGCCCCAGCATTTT
CDR3: CATSDPTGGPNQPQHF

V: TRBV9
D: -
J: TRBJ2-1
DNA: TGTGCCAGCAGCGTAGCGGGAGCTGCCTACAATGAGCAGTTCTTC
CDR3: CASSVAGAAYNEQFF

V: TRBV18
D: TRBD1
J: TRBJ1-4
DNA: TGTGCCAGCTCAGTCGACAGGGCAGTCGGGGAAAAACTGTTTTTT
CDR3: CASSVDRAVGEKLFF

V: TRBV9
D: TRBD1
J: TRBJ1-1
DNA: TGTGCCAGCAGCGTAGATCCAGGGGGGAACACTGAAGCTTTCTTT
CDR3: CASSVDPGGNTEAFF

V: TRBV5-1
D: TRBD1
J: TRBJ2-2
DNA: TGCGCCAGCAGCCCCCAGGGGGCCGACACCGGGGAGCTGTTTTTT
CDR3: CASSPQGADTGELFF

V: TRBV28
D: -
J: TRBJ1-2
DNA: TGTGCCAGCAGTTTAGTCGGCAGCGCTACTAACTATGGCTACACCTTC
CDR3: CASSLVGSATNYGYTF

V: TRBV18
D: -
J: TRBJ2-1
DNA: TGTGCCAGCTCACCAATGGCAGACAATGAGCAGTTCTTC
CDR3: CASSPMADNEQFF

V: TRBV4-1
D: TRBD1
J: TRBJ2-1
DNA: TGCGCCAGCAGCCAGACCGGGACAGGGGGCAGTGAGCAGTTCTTC
CDR3: CASSQTGTGGSEQFF

V: TRBV4-2
D: TRBD1
J: TRBJ2-5
DNA: TGTGCCAGCAGCCAAGATTTAGCGACAGGGGGCCTGGAGACCCAGTACTTC
CDR3: CASSQDLATGGLETQYF

V: TRBV18
D: -
J: TRBJ1-6
DNA: TGTGCCAGCTCACCACTGGACAGAGGAAATTCACCCCTCCACTTT
CDR3: CASSPLDRGNSPLHF